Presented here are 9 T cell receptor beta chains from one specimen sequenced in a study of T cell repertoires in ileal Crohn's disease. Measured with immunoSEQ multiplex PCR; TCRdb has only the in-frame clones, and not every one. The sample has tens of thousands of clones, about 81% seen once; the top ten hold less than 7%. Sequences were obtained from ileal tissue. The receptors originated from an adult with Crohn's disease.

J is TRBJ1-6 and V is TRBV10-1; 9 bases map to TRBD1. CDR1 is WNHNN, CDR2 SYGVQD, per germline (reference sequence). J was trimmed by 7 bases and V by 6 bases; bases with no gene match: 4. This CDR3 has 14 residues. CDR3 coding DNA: TGCGCCAGCAGGGCCGGGACAGGGAATTCACCCCTCCACTTT. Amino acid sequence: CASRAGTGNSPLHF.

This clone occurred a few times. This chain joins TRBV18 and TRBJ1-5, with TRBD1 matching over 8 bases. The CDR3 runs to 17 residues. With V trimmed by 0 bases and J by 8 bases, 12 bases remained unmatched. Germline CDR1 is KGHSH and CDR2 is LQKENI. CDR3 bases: TGTGCCAGCTCACCACCCGGTTTGGGGACAGGTGCAAAGCCCCAGCATTTT. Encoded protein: CASSPPGLGTGAKPQHF. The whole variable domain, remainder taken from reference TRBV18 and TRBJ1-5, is NAGVMQNPRHLVRRRGQEARLRCSPMKGHSHVYWYRQLPEEGLKFMVYLQKENIIDESGMPKERFSAEFPKEGPSILRIQQVVRGDSAAYFCASSPPGLGTGAKPQHFGDGTRLSIL.

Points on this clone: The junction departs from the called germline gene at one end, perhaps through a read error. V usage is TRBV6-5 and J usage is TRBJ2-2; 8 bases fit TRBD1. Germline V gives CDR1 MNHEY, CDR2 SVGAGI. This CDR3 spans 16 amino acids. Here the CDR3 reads CVSSYSGTGSTGELFF. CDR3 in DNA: TGTGTCAGCAGTTACTCCGGGACAGGAAGCACCGGGGAGCTGTTTTTT.

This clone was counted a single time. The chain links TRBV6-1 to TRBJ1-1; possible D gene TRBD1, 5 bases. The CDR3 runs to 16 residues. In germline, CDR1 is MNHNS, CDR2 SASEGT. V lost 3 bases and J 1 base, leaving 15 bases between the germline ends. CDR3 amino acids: CASSDSYGGANTEAFF. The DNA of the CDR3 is TGTGCCAGCAGTGATAGTTACGGAGGGGCGAACACTGAAGCTTTCTTT.

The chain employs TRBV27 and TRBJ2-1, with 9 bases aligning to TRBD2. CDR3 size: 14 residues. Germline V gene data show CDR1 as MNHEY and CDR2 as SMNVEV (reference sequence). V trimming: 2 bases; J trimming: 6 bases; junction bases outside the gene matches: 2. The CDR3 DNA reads TGTGCCAGCAGTTTAGCGGGGGGGATCAATGAGCAGTTCTTC. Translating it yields CASSLAGGINEQFF.

The CDR3 nucleotides read TGCGCCAGCAGCACCGTCGGGGAAAGCCAAGAGACCCAGTACTTC. Translating it yields CASSTVGESQETQYF. The chain combines TRBV5-1 with TRBJ2-5; the D gene is possibly TRBD2 (5 bases). This CDR3 comprises 15 residues. The germline CDR1 and CDR2 sequences are SGHRS and YFSETQ. V was cut by 4 bases and J by 1 base, with 14 bases left in between.

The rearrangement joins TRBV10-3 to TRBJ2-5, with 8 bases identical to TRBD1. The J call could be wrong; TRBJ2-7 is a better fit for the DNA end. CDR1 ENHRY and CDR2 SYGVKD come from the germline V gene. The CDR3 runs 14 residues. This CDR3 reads CAISGGTGIYEQYF. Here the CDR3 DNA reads TGTGCCATCAGTGGCGGGACAGGCATCTACGAGCAGTACTTC.

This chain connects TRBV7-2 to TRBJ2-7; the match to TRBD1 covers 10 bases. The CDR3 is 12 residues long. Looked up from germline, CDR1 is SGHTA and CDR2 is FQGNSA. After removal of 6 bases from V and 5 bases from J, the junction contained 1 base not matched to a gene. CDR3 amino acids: CASRTGGHEQYF. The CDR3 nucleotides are TGTGCCAGCAGGACAGGGGGCCACGAGCAGTACTTC.

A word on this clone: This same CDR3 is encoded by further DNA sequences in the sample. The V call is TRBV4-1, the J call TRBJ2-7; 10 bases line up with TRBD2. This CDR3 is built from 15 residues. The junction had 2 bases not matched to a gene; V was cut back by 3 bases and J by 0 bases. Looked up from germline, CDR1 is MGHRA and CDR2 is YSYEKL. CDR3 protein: CASSHLAGASYEQYF. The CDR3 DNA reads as TGCGCCAGCAGCCACCTAGCGGGGGCCTCCTACGAGCAGTACTTC.